The rows below give T cell receptor beta chains drawn from one sample of a study of T-cell memory formation after mild COVID-19. Each CDR3 protein is one row after TCRdb ran MiXCR on the 5' RACE reads. The sample has roughly 200,000 distinct CDR3 sequences; approximately 16% are singletons. Input material: PBMCs or a T cell subset sorted from them (not recorded which). These receptors all stem from an adult woman who had mild COVID-19 (a few samples of this study predate the infection). Cell type and time point are not known. The CDR3 runs from the conserved cysteine through the conserved F or W. The order of the fields is CDR3 protein, CDR3 DNA, CDR3 length, clone size, J gene, D gene, V gene. The D gene is left open where the match is weak. Some rows have no size entry. The others give once, few or many, or a class for an expanded clone.

CASRIRDLAGELFF,TGTGCCAGCAGGATACGGGATTTAGCCGGGGAGCTGTTTTTT,14,few,TRBJ2-2,.,TRBV6-6
CASSRLAGGPRGEQFF,TGTGCCAGCAGCCGTCTAGCGGGAGGGCCTCGGGGAGAGCAGTTCTTC,16,.,TRBJ2-1,TRBD2,TRBV3-1
CASSLRSAWRGSYEQYF,TGTGCCAGCAGCTTGAGGTCAGCCTGGCGTGGCTCCTACGAGCAGTACTTC,17,.,TRBJ2-7,.,TRBV5-6
CASKPTSGREYTGELFF,TGTGCCAGCAAGCCGACTAGCGGGAGGGAGTACACCGGGGAGCTGTTTTTT,17,few,TRBJ2-2,TRBD2,TRBV12-3/TRBV12-4
CASSSGPGSDTQYF,TGTGCCAGCAGCAGCGGGCCCGGTTCAGATACGCAGTATTTT,14,.,TRBJ2-3,.,TRBV27
CATSDFSVGGEQYF,TGTGCCACCAGTGATTTCTCGGTAGGGGGCGAGCAGTACTTC,14,few,TRBJ2-7,.,TRBV24-1
CASSLGSVWTGQNEQSF,TGTGCCAGCAGCTTAGGAAGTGTCTGGACAGGGCAGAATGAGCAGTCCTTC,17,many,TRBJ2-1,TRBD1,TRBV11-2
CASSPPVGGATEAFF,TGTGCCAGCAGCCCGCCGGTGGGGGGGGCAACTGAAGCTTTCTTT,15,few,TRBJ1-1,.,TRBV7-2
CASSRSGITDTQYF,TGCGCCAGCAGCCGTAGCGGGATCACAGATACGCAGTATTTT,14,.,TRBJ2-3,TRBD2,TRBV4-1
CASTSTVTGAETQYF,TGTGCCAGCACCTCTACTGTGACAGGAGCAGAGACCCAGTACTTC,15,few,TRBJ2-5,.,TRBV12-3/TRBV12-4
CASSLLESTDTQYF,TGTGCCAGCAGTTTATTGGAGAGCACAGATACGCAGTATTTT,14,few,TRBJ2-3,.,TRBV12-3/TRBV12-4
CASSLVTGGSPLHF,TGTGCCAGCAGCTTGGTGACAGGGGGATCACCCCTCCACTTT,14,.,TRBJ1-6,TRBD1,TRBV7-8
CASSLASGSSYNEQFF,TGTGCCAGCAGCTTAGCTAGCGGGAGTTCCTACAATGAGCAGTTCTTC,16,many,TRBJ2-1,TRBD2,TRBV7-6
CASSLAGGSKSYEQYF,TGTGCCAGCAGTCTAGCGGGGGGCTCTAAATCCTACGAGCAGTACTTC,16,few,TRBJ2-7,TRBD2,TRBV11-3
CASSHSLRGGLSGELFF,TGTGCCAGCAGCCACTCACTGAGGGGTGGATTGTCCGGGGAGCTGTTTTTT,17,.,TRBJ2-2,.,TRBV7-6
CASSEVVEQYF,TGTGCCAGCAGTGAAGTAGTCGAGCAGTACTTC,11,few,TRBJ2-7,.,TRBV25-1